This T cell receptor (beta chain) is from a study of PD-L1 blockade in urothelial cancer. Overall study context: Treatment start was followed by blood analysis at 3 weeks (second dose) and again at 6 weeks. Peripheral blood specimens exhibited a median yield of about 140,000 T cells.

In regard to this clone: Its matching antigen is unknown.

General study points: Tumor-associated blood clones were expanded more by durable-benefit patients at 3 weeks.

The data were produced by immunoSEQ multiplex PCR, yet TCRdb's version contains in-frame clones alone and is incomplete. The sample yields over 50,000 clones, 85% to 90% seen once. Per germline, CDR1 SGDLS and CDR2 YYNGEE. The V gene lost 3 bases and the J gene lost 2 bases, with 18 bases spanning the gap. This CDR3 comprises 18 residues. The clonotype was recovered from a man between 50 and 59 years old with urothelial cancer. This chain joins TRBV9 and TRBJ2-6; D remains unclear. The input for sequencing was PBMCs, taken around atezolizumab (anti-PD-L1) treatment. The DNA for the CDR3 is TGTGCCAGCAGCGCCTACGGTCCTCCTGATACTGGGGCCAACGTCCTGACTTTC. This codes for CASSAYGPPDTGANVLTF.